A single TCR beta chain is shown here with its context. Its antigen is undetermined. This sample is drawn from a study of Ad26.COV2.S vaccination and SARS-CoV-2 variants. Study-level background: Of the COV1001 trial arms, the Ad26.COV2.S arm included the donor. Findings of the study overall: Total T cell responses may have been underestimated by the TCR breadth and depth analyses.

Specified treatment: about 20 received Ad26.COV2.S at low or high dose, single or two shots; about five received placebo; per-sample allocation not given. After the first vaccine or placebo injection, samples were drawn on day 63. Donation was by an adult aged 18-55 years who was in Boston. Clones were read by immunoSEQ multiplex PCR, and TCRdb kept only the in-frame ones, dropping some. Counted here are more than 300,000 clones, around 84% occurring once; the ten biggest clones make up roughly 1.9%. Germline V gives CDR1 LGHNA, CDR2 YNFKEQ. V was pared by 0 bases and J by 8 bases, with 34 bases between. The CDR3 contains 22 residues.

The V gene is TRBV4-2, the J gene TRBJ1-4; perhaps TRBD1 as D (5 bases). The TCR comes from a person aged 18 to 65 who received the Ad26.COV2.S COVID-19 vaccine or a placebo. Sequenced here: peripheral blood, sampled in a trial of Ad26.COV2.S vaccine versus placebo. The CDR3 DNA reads TGTGCCAGCAGCCAAGATTTCGCGGGGAGAGTTACCTACAGGATGGGAAACGAAAAACTGTTTTTT. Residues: CASSQDFAGRVTYRMGNEKLFF.